Shown below are 10 T cell receptor beta chains from a single sample sequenced in a study of blood T cell repertoires in COVID-19. This table comes from immunoSEQ multiplex PCR, and its TCRdb copy is limited to in-frame clones, with some not included. Of roughly 500,000 clones listed, 70% to 90% were seen once; the top ten hold 1.8%. The sample was PBMCs or T cells enriched from blood (not recorded which). The receptor set was obtained from a woman aged 40 to 50 who had recovered from COVID-19.

The genes are TRBV5-1 and TRBJ1-2; TRBD1 aligns across 10 bases. The germline CDR1 and CDR2 sequences are SGHRS and YFSETQ. The V gene end was trimmed by 0 bases and the J gene end by 4 bases; junction bases not matched to a gene: 0. The CDR3 has 14 amino acids. CDR3 nucleotide sequence: TGCGCCAGCAGCTTGGGGGACAGGGGCTATGGCTACACCTTC. Translating it yields CASSLGDRGYGYTF.

This clone has more than one count but fewer than ten. This sequence joins TRBV27 and TRBJ1-5; D not certain. V lost 6 bases, J lost 3 bases, and 15 bases lay in between. The CDR3 runs to 15 residues. In germline, CDR1 is MNHEY, CDR2 SMNVEV (reference sequence). The DNA for the CDR3 is TGTGCCAGCAGCGCGGGAGGAGGTGCCAATCAGCCCCAGCATTTT. Residues: CASSAGGGANQPQHF.

V gene TRBV19 combines with J gene TRBJ2-2, with 7 bases identical to TRBD2. Unmatched junction bases numbered 10, after V lost 6 bases and J lost 3 bases. Germline assignment: CDR1 LNHDA and CDR2 SQIVND (reference sequence). This CDR3 comprises 16 residues. CDR3 loop: CASRTRGGEDTGELFF. The CDR3 DNA reads as TGTGCCAGTAGAACCCGGGGAGGGGAGGACACCGGGGAGCTGTTTTTT.

The sample holds many counts of this clone. The rearrangement uses TRBV7-2 and TRBJ2-7, with a possible D match to TRBD2 (5 bases). Deletions cut 4 bases from V and 6 bases from J, with 19 bases between. Germline-derived CDR1 and CDR2 are SGHTA and FQGNSA. The CDR3 runs to 15 residues. The CDR3 region is CASSSTSLLGSEQYF. The CDR3 coding sequence is TGTGCCAGCAGCTCGACCTCCCTTTTAGGGAGCGAGCAGTACTTC.

The chain carries TRBV19 and TRBJ1-2, with D unresolved. The CDR3 runs to 13 residues. Trimming removed 3 bases at V and 4 bases at J, with 9 bases between. CDR1 is LNHDA and CDR2 is SQIVND in the germline V gene (reference sequence). This chain's CDR3 is CASSIRGLYGYTF. In DNA, the CDR3 is TGTGCCAGTAGTATTAGAGGTCTCTATGGCTACACCTTC.

The CDR3 nucleotides read TGTGCCAGTAGTATGGGGCCGTACAATGAGCAGTTCTTC. Translating gives CASSMGPYNEQFF. V gene TRBV19 combines with J gene TRBJ2-1; D is perhaps TRBD1 (5 bases). There are 13 residues in the CDR3. V was pared by 3 bases and J by 4 bases, with 7 bases between. CDR1 is LNHDA, CDR2 SQIVND, per germline (reference sequence).

The sample holds one count of this clone. The chain employs TRBV6-5 and TRBJ1-6; maybe TRBD1 (6 bases). Trimming stripped 5 bases from V and 4 bases from J, with 12 bases between. In germline, CDR1 is MNHEY, CDR2 SVGAGI. The CDR3 loop spans 15 amino acids. Here the CDR3 reads CASSKQTGYNSPLHF. DNA of the CDR3: TGTGCCAGCAGTAAACAGACAGGTTATAATTCACCCCTCCACTTT.

This clone turned up a few times. This chain links TRBV2 with TRBJ1-2, with 10 bases that match TRBD1. V shed 5 bases and J 2 bases; nucleotides not matched to a gene: 8. Looked up from germline, CDR1 is SNHLY and CDR2 is FYNNEI. The CDR3 has 16 residues. The CDR3 sequence: CASSWGQGSENYGYTF. In DNA, the CDR3 is TGTGCCAGCAGTTGGGGACAGGGGTCGGAAAACTATGGCTACACCTTC.

V usage is TRBV5-5 and J usage is TRBJ2-3; perhaps TRBD2 as D (6 bases). This CDR3 contains 17 residues. The germline V gene has CDR1 SGHKS and CDR2 YYEKEE (reference sequence). With 0 bases removed from V and 4 bases from J, the gap between germline ends came to 18 bases. This CDR3 reads CASSLGQQVAVADTQYF. In DNA, the CDR3 is TGTGCCAGCAGCTTGGGCCAACAGGTAGCGGTGGCAGATACGCAGTATTTT.

The rearrangement uses TRBV7-6 and TRBJ1-5; maybe TRBD1 (5 bases). Germline CDR1 reads SGHVS; CDR2 reads FNYEAQ. This CDR3 is built from 14 residues. The ends were cut back, 1 base at V and 10 bases at J, with 14 bases in the middle. CDR3 coding DNA: TGTGCCAGCAGCTTAGGGGGCCAGGGTAGACCCCAGCATTTT. Residues: CASSLGGQGRPQHF.